This TCR beta chain comes out of a study of T cell responses to AZD1222 COVID-19 vaccine. Study-wide results and caveats: Seropositivity was recorded at baseline in only a handful of AZD1222 recipients. Spike was spanned by vaccine-associated CD4 TCRs, which were dominant at 160-218 and 743-854. Close to half of spike-specific TCRs reportedly recognize unmutated variant regions. White British donors predominated, females outnumbered males, and clonal diversity was possibly underestimated.

Points on this clone: Its antigen is undetermined.

The germline V gene encodes CDR1 MRHNA and CDR2 SNTAGT. After removal of 6 bases from V and 8 bases from J, the junction contained 8 bases not matched to a gene. The CDR3 is 14 amino acids. Only in-frame clones appear in the TCRdb table, and some are missing; sequencing was by immunoSEQ multiplex PCR. The sample includes more than 95,000 clones, more than 65% of them seen just once. The sample was peripheral blood, taken 28 days after the second AZD1222 dose. J is TRBJ1-4 and V is TRBV6-4; 8 bases are shared with TRBD1. The TCR sequence derives from an adult who received the AZD1222 COVID-19 vaccine. The DNA for the CDR3 is TGTGCCAGCAGAGCCGGGACAGGCGACGAAAAACTGTTTTTT. It specifies CASRAGTGDEKLFF.